The clone carrying this T cell receptor beta chain was observed many times. What it binds is unknown. Amplification targeted TCR beta CDR3 regions from RNA transcripts. Initially, a first-round RT-PCR of the TCR CDR3 employed the HTBI primer set. TCRdb re-called the multiplex PCR reads with MiXCR, one entry per CDR3 protein. The profile shows a few hundred thousand distinct CDR3 sequences, approximately 15% of them singletons. CDR1 is SEHNR, CDR2 FQNEAQ, per germline (reference sequence). V was cut by 5 bases and J by 2 bases, with 12 bases left in between. The CDR3 consists of 14 residues. This entry is derived from a study of T cells in Graves' hyperthyroidism and ophthalmopathy. The study, taken as a whole, reports: Most expanded thyroid clonotypes above 0.001 also appeared in blood.

Recently diagnosed hyperthyroidism of less than 2 months' duration affected patients aged 18 to 65. Fresh peripheral blood, approximately 9.6 ml, yielded the PBMCs. The source of this sequence is a woman aged 25 to 39 with Graves' hyperthyroidism that later progressed to Graves' ophthalmopathy. Input material: blood. This chain uses TRBV7-9 with TRBJ1-2; D not certain. CDR3 DNA sequence: TGTGCCAGCAGCCTTGACACGATCAACTATGGCTACACCTTC. It encodes CASSLDTINYGYTF. The variable domain in full, with the rest retrieved from reference TRBV7-9 and TRBJ1-2, is DTGVSQNPRHKITKRGQNVTFRCDPISEHNRLYWYRQTLGQGPEFLTYFQNEAQLEKSRLLSDRFSAERPKGSFSTLEIQRTEQGDSAMYLCASSLDTINYGYTFGSGTRLTVV.